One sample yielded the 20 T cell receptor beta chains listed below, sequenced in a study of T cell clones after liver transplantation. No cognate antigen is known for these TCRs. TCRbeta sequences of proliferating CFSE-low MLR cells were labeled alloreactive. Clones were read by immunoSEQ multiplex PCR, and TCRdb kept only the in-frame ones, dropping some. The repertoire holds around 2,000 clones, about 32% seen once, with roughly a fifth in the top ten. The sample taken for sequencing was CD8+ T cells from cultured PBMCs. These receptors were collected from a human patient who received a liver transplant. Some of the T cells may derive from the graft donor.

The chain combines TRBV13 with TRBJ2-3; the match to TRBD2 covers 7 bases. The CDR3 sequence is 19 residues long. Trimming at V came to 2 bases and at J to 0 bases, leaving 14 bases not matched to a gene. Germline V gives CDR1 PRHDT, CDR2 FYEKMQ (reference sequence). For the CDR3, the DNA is TGTGCCAGCAGCTTACGGCGGGAAGCGGGACTCGCAAGCACAGATACGCAGTATTTT. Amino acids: CASSLRREAGLASTDTQYF.

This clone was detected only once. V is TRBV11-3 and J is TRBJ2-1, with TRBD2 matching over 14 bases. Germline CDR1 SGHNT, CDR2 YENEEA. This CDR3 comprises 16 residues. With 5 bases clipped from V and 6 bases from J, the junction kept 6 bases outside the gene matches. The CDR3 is CASSASGTSGSNEQFF. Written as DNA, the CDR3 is TGTGCCAGCAGCGCCTCCGGGACTAGCGGGAGCAATGAGCAGTTCTTC.

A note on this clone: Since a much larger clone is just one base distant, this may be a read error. The CDR3 DNA is TGCGCCAGCAGCCAAGGTCGGGGGAACACCTTC. Translation gives CASSQGRGNTF. This sequence joins TRBV4-3 and TRBJ1-2; D is possibly TRBD1 (5 bases). With 1 base removed from V and 12 bases from J, the gap between germline ends came to 9 bases. Germline-derived CDR1 and CDR2 are LGHNA and YSLEER. The CDR3 consists of 11 residues.

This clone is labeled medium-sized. The CDR3 region is CASSQFFQGIGYTF. The CDR3 region has the DNA TGCGCCAGCAGCCAATTTTTCCAGGGCATCGGCTACACCTTC. V is TRBV4-1 and J is TRBJ1-2; D is possibly TRBD1 (5 bases). V was cut by 2 bases and J by 8 bases, with 15 bases left in between. In germline, CDR1 is MGHRA, CDR2 YSYEKL. The CDR3 spans 14 residues.

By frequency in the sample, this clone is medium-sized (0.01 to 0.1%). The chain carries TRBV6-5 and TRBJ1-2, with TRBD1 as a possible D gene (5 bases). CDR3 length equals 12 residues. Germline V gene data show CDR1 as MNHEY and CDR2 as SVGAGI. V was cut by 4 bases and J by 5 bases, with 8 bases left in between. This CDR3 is CASSLDTYGYTF. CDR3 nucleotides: TGTGCCAGCAGTTTGGACACGTATGGCTACACCTTC.

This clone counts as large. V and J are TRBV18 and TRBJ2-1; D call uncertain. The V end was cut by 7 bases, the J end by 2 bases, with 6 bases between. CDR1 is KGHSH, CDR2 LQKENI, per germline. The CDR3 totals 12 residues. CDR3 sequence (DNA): TGTGCCAGCTGTGACACCTACAATGAGCAGTTCTTC. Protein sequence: CASCDTYNEQFF.

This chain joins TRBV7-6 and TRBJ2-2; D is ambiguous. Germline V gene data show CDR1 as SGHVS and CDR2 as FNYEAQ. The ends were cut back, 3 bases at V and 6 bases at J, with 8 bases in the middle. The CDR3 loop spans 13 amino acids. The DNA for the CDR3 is TGTGCCAGCAGCTTCGACATCTCCGGGGAGCTGTTTTTT. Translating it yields CASSFDISGELFF.

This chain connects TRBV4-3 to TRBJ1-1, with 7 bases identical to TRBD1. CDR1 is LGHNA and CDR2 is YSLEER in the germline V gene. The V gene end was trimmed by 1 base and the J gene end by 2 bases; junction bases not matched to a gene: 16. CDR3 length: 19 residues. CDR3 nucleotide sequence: TGCGCCAGCAGCCAAGGGTATGGGGCAGGGGGATTAATCAACACTGAAGCTTTCTTT. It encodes CASSQGYGAGGLINTEAFF.

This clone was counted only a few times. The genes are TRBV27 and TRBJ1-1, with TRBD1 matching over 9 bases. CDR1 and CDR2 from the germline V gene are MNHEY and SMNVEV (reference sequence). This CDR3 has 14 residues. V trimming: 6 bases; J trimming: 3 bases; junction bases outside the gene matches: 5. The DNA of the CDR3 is TGTGCCAGCAGGACAGGGGGGGGATACACTGAAGCTTTCTTT. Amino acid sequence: CASRTGGGYTEAFF.

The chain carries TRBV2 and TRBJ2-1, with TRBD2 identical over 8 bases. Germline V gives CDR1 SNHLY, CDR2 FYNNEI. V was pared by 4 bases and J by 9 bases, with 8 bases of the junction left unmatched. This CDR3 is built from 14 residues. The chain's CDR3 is CASSVYSGIGEQFF. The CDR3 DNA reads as TGTGCCAGCAGTGTGTATAGCGGGATCGGTGAGCAGTTCTTC.

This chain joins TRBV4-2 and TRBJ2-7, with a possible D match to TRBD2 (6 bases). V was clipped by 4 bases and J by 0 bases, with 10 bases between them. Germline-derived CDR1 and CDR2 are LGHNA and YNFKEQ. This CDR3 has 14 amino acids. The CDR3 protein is CASSLWGDSYEQYF. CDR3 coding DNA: TGTGCCAGCAGCCTGTGGGGGGACTCCTACGAGCAGTACTTC.

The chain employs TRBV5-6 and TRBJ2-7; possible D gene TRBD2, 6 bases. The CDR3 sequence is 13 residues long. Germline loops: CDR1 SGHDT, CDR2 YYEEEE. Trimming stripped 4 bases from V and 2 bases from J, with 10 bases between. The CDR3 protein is CASSVGLTYEQYF. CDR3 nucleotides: TGTGCCAGCAGCGTTGGACTAACCTACGAGCAGTACTTC.

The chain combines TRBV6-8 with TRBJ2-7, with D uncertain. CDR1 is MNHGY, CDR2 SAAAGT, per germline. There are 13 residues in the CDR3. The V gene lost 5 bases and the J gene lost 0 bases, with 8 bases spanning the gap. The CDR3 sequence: CASSGSLSYEQYF. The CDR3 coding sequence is TGTGCCAGCAGTGGCAGCCTCTCCTACGAGCAGTACTTC.

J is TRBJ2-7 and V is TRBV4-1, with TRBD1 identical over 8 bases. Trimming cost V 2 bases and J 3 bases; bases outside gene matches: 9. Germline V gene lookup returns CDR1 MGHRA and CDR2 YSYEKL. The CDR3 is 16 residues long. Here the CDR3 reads CASSQSSGTGLYEQYF. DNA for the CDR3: TGCGCCAGCAGCCAAAGCTCCGGGACAGGACTCTACGAGCAGTACTTC.

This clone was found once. Here the CDR3 reads CASRGSRRAYEQYF. The CDR3 nucleotides read TGTGCCAGCAGGGGTAGCCGGAGAGCCTACGAGCAGTACTTC. This chain joins TRBV5-6 and TRBJ2-7; D remains unclear. Per the germline V gene, CDR1 is SGHDT and CDR2 is YYEEEE. Trimming shortened V by 5 bases and J by 2 bases, and 14 bases separated the two germline ends. This CDR3 is built from 14 residues.

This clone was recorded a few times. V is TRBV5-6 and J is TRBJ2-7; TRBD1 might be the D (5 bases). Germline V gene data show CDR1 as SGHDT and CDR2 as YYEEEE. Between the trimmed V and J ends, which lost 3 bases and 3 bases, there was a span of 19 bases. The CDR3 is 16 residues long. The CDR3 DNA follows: TGTGCCAGCAGCTCGCCCTTCGGACAAGCTTACTACGAGCAGTACTTC. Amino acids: CASSSPFGQAYYEQYF.

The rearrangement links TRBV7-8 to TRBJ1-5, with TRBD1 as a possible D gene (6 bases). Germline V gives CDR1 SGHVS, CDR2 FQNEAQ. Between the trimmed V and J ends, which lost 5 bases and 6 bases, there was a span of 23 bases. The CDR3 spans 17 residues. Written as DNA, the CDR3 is TGTGCCAGCAGCCCGCCCGCAGGTTGGGGGCAAGTTCAGCCCCAGCATTTT. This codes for CASSPPAGWGQVQPQHF.

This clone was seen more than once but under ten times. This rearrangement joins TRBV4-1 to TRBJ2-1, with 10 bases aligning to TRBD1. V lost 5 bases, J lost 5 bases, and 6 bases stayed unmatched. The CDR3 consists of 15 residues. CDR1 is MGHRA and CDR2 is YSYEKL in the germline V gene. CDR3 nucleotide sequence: TGCGCCAGCAGCTTCCGGGACAGGGGCGACAATGAGCAGTTCTTC. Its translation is CASSFRDRGDNEQFF.

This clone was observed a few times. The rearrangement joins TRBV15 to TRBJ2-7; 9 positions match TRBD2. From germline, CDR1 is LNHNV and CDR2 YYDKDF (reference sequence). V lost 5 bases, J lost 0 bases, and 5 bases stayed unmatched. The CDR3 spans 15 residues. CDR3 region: CATSARLADSYEQYF. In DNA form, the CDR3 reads TGTGCCACCAGCGCCCGACTAGCGGACTCCTACGAGCAGTACTTC.

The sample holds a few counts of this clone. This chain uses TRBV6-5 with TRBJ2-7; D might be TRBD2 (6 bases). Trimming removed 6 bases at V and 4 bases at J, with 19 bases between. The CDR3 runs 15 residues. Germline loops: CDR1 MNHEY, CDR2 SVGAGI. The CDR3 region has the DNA TGTGCCAGCAGCGCGTTTGGGGGGATAGCGTACGAGCAGTACTTC. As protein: CASSAFGGIAYEQYF.